This T cell receptor beta chain came from a study of blood T cell repertoires in COVID-19. Across the whole study: Samples representing acute and convalescent COVID-19 were sourced from the United States, Italy and Spain. T cells, B-cell-depleted T cells, or PBMCs supplied cDNA or gDNA.

V lost 3 bases, J lost 0 bases, and 12 bases lay in between. Germline V gives CDR1 GTSNPN, CDR2 SVGIG (reference sequence). The CDR3 contains 15 residues. In the study's own analysis: Reference gene primers were amplified, and this amplification served to estimate nucleated cell counts. Sequenced by immunoSEQ multiplex PCR; TCRdb stores in-frame clones only, minus some. That table furnishes V, J and clone size, whereas the DNA furnished D and trimming. This sample yields about 100,000 clones, of which approximately 90% are seen a single time; about 2.2% belongs to the top ten. This clonotype was sampled from a man over 45 with active COVID-19. Sequenced sample: peripheral blood. The chain employs TRBV30 and TRBJ2-1; TRBD2 is a possible D gene (6 bases). In DNA, the CDR3 is TGTGCCTGGAGCCGACTAGTCCCCTCCTACAATGAGCAGTTCTTC. This sequence encodes CAWSRLVPSYNEQFF.